This T cell receptor (beta chain) was sequenced in a study of T-cell memory formation after mild COVID-19. CDR3 length equals 15 residues. Trimming took off 5 bases at V and 5 bases at J, with 15 bases between the two ends. Using its own MiXCR run on the 5' RACE reads, TCRdb lists one record per CDR3 protein. The sample carries 95,000 to 120,000 distinct CDR3 sequences, about 20% recorded once. The J gene is TRBJ2-2, the V gene TRBV12-3 or TRBV12-4; a weak D match, TRBD2 (5 bases). The sequencing sample was made of PBMCs or a T cell subset sorted from them (not recorded which). This clonotype was obtained from a man younger than 30 who had mild COVID-19 (a few samples of this study predate the infection). Cell type and time point are not known. The CDR3 spells CASSRPGRRTGELFF. Written as DNA, the CDR3 is TGTGCCAGCAGTCGACCGGGCAGGAGGACCGGGGAGCTGTTTTTT.